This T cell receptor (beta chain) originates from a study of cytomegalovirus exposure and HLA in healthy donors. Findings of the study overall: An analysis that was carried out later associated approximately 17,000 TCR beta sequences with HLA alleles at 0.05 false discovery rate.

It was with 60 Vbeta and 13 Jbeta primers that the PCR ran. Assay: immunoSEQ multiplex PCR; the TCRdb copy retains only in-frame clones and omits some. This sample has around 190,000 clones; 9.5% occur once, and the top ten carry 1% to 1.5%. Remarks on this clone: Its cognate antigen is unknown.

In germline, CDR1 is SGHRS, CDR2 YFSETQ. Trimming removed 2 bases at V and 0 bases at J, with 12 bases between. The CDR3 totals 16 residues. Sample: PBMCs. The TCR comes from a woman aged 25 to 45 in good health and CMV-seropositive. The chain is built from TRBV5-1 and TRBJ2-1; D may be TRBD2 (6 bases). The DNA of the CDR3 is TGCGCCAGCAGCTTAAGCGGGCGAAGCTCCTACAATGAGCAGTTCTTC. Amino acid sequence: CASSLSGRSSYNEQFF.